Given below is one T cell receptor (beta chain) in context. Its target is not known. Described time point: blood 4 weeks post-SBRT, at nephrectomy. The treatment was: 15 Gy SBRT to primary tumor, nephrectomy 4 weeks later. Nephrectomy followed 15 Gy stereotactic body radiation by 4 weeks. Method: immunoSEQ multiplex PCR; TCRdb's copy keeps in-frame clones and lacks some. The table includes just under 150,000 clones, 86% detected once. This sample is part of a study of radiation and T cells in renal cell carcinoma. Findings and caveats of the study: Without pretreatment biopsies, baseline tumor clonotype presence was undetermined. From baseline, blood top tumor clonotypes peaked at 2 weeks post-radiation.

The CDR3 contains 14 residues. From germline, CDR1 is LGHNA and CDR2 YSLEER. V lost 1 base, J lost 5 bases, and 3 bases stayed unmatched. The V call is TRBV4-3, the J call TRBJ2-3; 7 positions match TRBD2. This receptor was taken from a woman aged 50 to 60 with renal cell carcinoma. The sample was blood, taken from a patient whose treatment included radiotherapy and nephrectomy. The CDR3 loop is CASSQAGRGDTQYF. In DNA form, the CDR3 reads TGCGCCAGCAGCCAAGCGGGGAGGGGAGATACGCAGTATTTT.